In its sample, the clone carrying this TCR beta chain was seen a few times. Antigen: not known. This record comes from a study of glioma-infiltrating T cells. Amplification of TCR alpha and beta CDR3 regions from RNA used iRepertoire nested multiplex PCR. MiXCR was run by TCRdb on the multiplex PCR reads, yielding one entry per CDR3 protein. The table has some 150,000 distinct CDR3 sequences, about two fifths seen once. General study results and limits: Non-neoplastic patients had below-expected tissue-blood divergence, while all gliomas exceeded expectation.

CDR1 MDHEN and CDR2 SYDVKM come from the germline V gene. The CDR3 is made up of 16 amino acids. Between the trimmed V and J ends, which lost 6 bases and 7 bases, there was a span of 22 bases. The sequence was collected from a human donor with low-grade glioma or glioblastoma, undergoing nonglioma brain surgery, or in good health (not recorded which). The material sequenced was glioma tissue, nonneoplastic brain tissue, or PBMCs (not recorded which). This sequence joins TRBV28 and TRBJ2-1; unclear D gene. CDR3 sequence: CASSPRQVFNGNEQFF. CDR3 coding DNA: TGTGCCAGCAGCCCGCGCCAGGTATTCAATGGAAATGAGCAGTTCTTC. The full variable domain, completed using reference TRBV28 and TRBJ2-1, is DVKVTQSSRYLVKRTGEKVFLECVQDMDHENMFWYRQDPGLGLRLIYFSYDVKMKEKGDIPEGYSVSREKKERFSLILESASTNQTSMYLCASSPRQVFNGNEQFFGPGTRLTVL.